This T cell receptor beta chain was identified in a study of cytotoxic CD8 clonotypes in ibrutinib-treated CLL. TCRdb keeps only in-frame clones here, not all; method: immunoSEQ multiplex PCR. The data hold roughly 220,000 clones, with 60% to 80% observed a single time. CDR1 SQVTM and CDR2 ANQGSEA come from the germline V gene. The CDR3 has 15 amino acids. Trimming shortened V by 8 bases and J by 2 bases, and 18 bases separated the two germline ends. This clonotype was obtained from a human donor with chronic lymphocytic leukemia. Here the sequenced sample was PBMCs, taken after 12 months of ibrutinib treatment. This sequence joins TRBV29-1 and TRBJ2-2; the D is unclear. CDR3 in amino acids: CSIRPFPLNTGELFF. CDR3 sequence (DNA): TGCAGCATACGACCATTCCCCCTCAACACCGGGGAGCTGTTTTTT.